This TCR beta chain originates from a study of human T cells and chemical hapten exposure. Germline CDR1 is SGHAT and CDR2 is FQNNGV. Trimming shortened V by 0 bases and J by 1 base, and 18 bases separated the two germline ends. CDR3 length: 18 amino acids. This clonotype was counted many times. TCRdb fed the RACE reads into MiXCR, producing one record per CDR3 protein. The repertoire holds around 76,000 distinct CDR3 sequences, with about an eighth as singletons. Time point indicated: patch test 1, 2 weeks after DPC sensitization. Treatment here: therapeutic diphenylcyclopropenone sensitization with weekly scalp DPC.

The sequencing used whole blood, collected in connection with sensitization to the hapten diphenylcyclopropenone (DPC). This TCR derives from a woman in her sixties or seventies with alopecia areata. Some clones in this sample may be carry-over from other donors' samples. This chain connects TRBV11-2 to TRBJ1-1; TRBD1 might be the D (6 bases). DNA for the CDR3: TGTGCCAGCAGCTTAGATTTTATGCAGGGGCCTTCGAACACTGAAGCTTTCTTT. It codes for CASSLDFMQGPSNTEAFF.